The T cell receptor beta chain described here comes from a study of blood T cell repertoires in COVID-19. Study background: The origin of the acute and convalescent COVID-19 samples was the United States, Italy and Spain. Sample material is recorded as cDNA or gDNA derived from T cells, B-cell-depleted T cells, or PBMCs.

The V gene end was trimmed by 4 bases and the J gene end by 1 base; junction bases not matched to a gene: 10. Germline values: CDR1 SGHRS, CDR2 YFSETQ. This CDR3 has 16 residues. Grouping used clinical history reported by participants in a survey and questionnaire. Authors' analysis steps: By means of reference gene primer amplification, nucleated cell counts were estimated. Some clones are missing from TCRdb's copy, which holds only in-frame ones; the method was immunoSEQ multiplex PCR. V, J and clone size derive from that table, while D and trimming were established from the DNA sequence. The repertoire holds some 200,000 clones, with over 75% as singletons.

The TCR originated in a woman between 40 and 55 years old with acute COVID-19. This chain uses TRBV5-1 with TRBJ2-5; 7 bases match TRBD1. Sequenced: PBMCs or T cells enriched from blood (not recorded which). As DNA, the CDR3 is TGCGCCAGCAGCCGAGGGGGCAACGAAGCCCAAGAGACCCAGTACTTC. Its protein is CASSRGGNEAQETQYF.